This T cell receptor beta chain was found in a study of shared clonotypes between healthy human individuals. Study details: A donor's plate count was three for CD4 naive and three for CD4 memory; CD8 naive had two and CD8 memory one.

Details on this clone: Its antigen is as yet unknown.

Notes on the study in general: In this cohort, only blood was sampled, and tissue repertoires likely differ.

It was at deep level that the assay was run. Measured with immunoSEQ multiplex PCR; TCRdb has only the in-frame clones, and not every one. The sample contains under 600,000 clones, almost 97% of which appear only once. CDR3 length: 15 amino acids. Germline values: CDR1 SGHRS, CDR2 YFSETQ. V lost 4 bases to trimming and J lost 0 bases, with 13 bases between them. This clonotype was sampled from a woman younger than 45 in good health. Sequencing was done on a sample of naive CD4+ T cells sorted from blood. Sample subset: CD45RA+ positively selected. The chain links TRBV5-1 to TRBJ1-1, with a tentative D call TRBD1 (5 bases). The CDR3 loop is CASSPPGRMNTEAFF. For the CDR3, the DNA is TGCGCCAGCAGCCCACCGGGACGGATGAACACTGAAGCTTTCTTT.